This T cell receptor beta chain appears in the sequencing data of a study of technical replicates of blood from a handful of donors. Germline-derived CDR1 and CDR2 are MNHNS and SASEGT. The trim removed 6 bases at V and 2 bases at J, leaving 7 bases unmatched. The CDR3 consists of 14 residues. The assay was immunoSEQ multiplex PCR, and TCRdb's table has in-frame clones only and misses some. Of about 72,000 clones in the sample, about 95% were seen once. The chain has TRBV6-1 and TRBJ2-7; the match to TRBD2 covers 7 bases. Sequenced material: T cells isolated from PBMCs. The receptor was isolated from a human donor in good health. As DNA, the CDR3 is TGTGCCAGCAGGTTGGGGGGAGGGCCCTACGAGCAGTACTTC. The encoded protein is CASRLGGGPYEQYF.